The 17 T cell receptor beta chains listed next were all sequenced from one sample in a study of CD8+CD57+ T cells in acquired aplastic anemia. Profiling that covered TCR beta VDJ and CDR3 relied on genomic DNA as its template. One entry per CDR3 protein, called by TCRdb with MiXCR from the reads. Of 200,000 to 300,000 distinct CDR3 sequences in the sample, roughly 82% are singletons; the top ten hold around 40%. Only patients with CD8+CD57+ cell expansion on flow cytometry were chosen for sequencing. Specimen: sorted CD4+, CD8+, or CD8+CD57+ T cells (not recorded which) from PBMCs. The origin of the receptors is a human donor with aplastic anemia.

The V call is TRBV6-5, the J call TRBJ2-5, with 9 bases that match TRBD2. Germline V CDR1 and CDR2: MNHEY, SVGAGI. The CDR3 is made up of 18 amino acids. The junction had 8 bases not matched to a gene; V was cut back by 0 bases and J by 0 bases. The CDR3 region is CASSYSRASGTYQETQYF. Written as DNA, the CDR3 is TGTGCCAGCAGTTACTCCCGAGCTAGCGGGACGTACCAAGAGACCCAGTACTTC.

As regards this clonotype: The CDR3 end shows no conserved phenylalanine or tryptophan, and so a read error is likely. The limits of the CDR3 on the DNA are not certain, so only TCRdb's listed CDR3 is given. The chain carries TRBV7-7 and TRBJ1-1; the D segment call TRBD1 is taken from the table without a DNA check. Germline lookup yields CDR1 SSHAT and CDR2 FNYEAQ (reference sequence). The CDR3 has 13 residues if both end residues are counted. CDR3 sequence reads: CASTGGYGQVAPR.

The chain carries TRBV5-4 and TRBJ1-5; D gene uncertain. The CDR3 runs 15 residues. Germline V lookup: CDR1 SGHNT, CDR2 YYREEE (reference sequence). V was pared by 4 bases and J by 4 bases, with 15 bases between. CDR3 bases: TGTGCCAGCAGCGTTACTATCTCGAGAAATCAGCCCCAGCATTTT. Translating gives CASSVTISRNQPQHF.

A word on this clonotype: One end of the junction fails to match germline, which may point to a read error. The V call is TRBV9, the J call TRBJ2-7; 8 bases agree with TRBD2. The V gene's germline CDR1 is SGDLS and CDR2 YYNGEE. The CDR3 runs to 14 residues. DNA of the CDR3: TGTGCCAGCAGCGTTCTGGCGGGGGGCCTGGAGACCCACTTC. It is translated as CASSVLAGGLETHF.

This CDR3 is CASSFRGGYTGDEQFF. CDR3 nucleotide sequence: TGTGCCAGCAGCTTTCGGGGAGGCTACACCGGCGATGAGCAGTTCTTC. V is TRBV7-3 and J is TRBJ2-1, with a tentative D call TRBD2 (6 bases). The V end was cut by 3 bases, the J end by 8 bases, with 20 bases between. CDR3 length: 16 amino acids. CDR1 and CDR2 from the germline V gene are SGHTA and FQGTGA.

This clonotype was seen many times. V usage is TRBV7-9 and J usage is TRBJ1-2; 10 bases match TRBD1. Germline CDR1 and CDR2: SEHNR and FQNEAQ (reference sequence). The CDR3 loop spans 16 amino acids. The V segment lost 3 bases and the J segment 2 bases; nucleotides outside the gene matches: 6. CDR3 DNA sequence: TGTGCCAGCAGCTTCGAACCGGGACAGGGGAACTATGGCTACACCTTC. Its protein is CASSFEPGQGNYGYTF.

The chain links TRBV10-3 to TRBJ1-6; 7 nucleotides agree with TRBD1. Looked up from germline, CDR1 is ENHRY and CDR2 is SYGVKD. After removal of 3 bases from V and 7 bases from J, the junction contained 6 bases not matched to a gene. The length of the CDR3 is 15 residues. The CDR3 is CAISERGQRNSPLHF. Here the CDR3 DNA reads TGTGCCATCAGTGAACGGGGACAGAGGAATTCACCCCTCCACTTT.

A word on this clonotype: Given the absence of the conserved phenylalanine or tryptophan at the CDR3 end, a read error is likely. The limits of the CDR3 on the DNA are not certain, so only TCRdb's listed CDR3 is given. The gene calls are TRBV9 and TRBJ1-2. Germline V gene data show CDR1 as SGDLS and CDR2 as YYNGEE. The CDR3 is 14 residues long, ends included. CDR3 sequence reads: CASSVGSDTQRFAL.

This clonotype was seen only a few times. The chain links TRBV6-5 to TRBJ1-2; the match to TRBD1 covers 7 bases. This CDR3 contains 15 residues. J gave up 2 bases and V 7 bases, and 10 bases lay outside the gene matches. Germline V CDR1 and CDR2: MNHEY, SVGAGI. In nucleotides, the CDR3 is TGTGCCAGCAAGTTCACAGGGGTACCGAACTATGGCTACACCTTC. Translated, it gives CASKFTGVPNYGYTF.

The J gene is TRBJ1-3, the V gene TRBV24-1, with a weak D call TRBD1 (5 bases). This CDR3 contains 17 residues. V dropped 3 bases and J dropped 0 bases, with 14 bases sitting between them. The germline V gene has CDR1 KGHDR and CDR2 SFDVKD. CDR3 sequence: CATSDPDGAYSGNTIYF. In DNA form, the CDR3 reads TGTGCCACCAGTGATCCGGACGGGGCCTACTCTGGAAACACCATATATTTT.

The rearrangement links TRBV7-2 to TRBJ1-1; D is perhaps TRBD1 (6 bases). From germline, CDR1 is SGHTA and CDR2 FQGNSA. V lost 0 bases and J lost 13, with 21 bases in between. The CDR3 has 15 amino acids. CDR3 amino acids: CASSLARTADTEYFF. The CDR3 nucleotides are TGTGCCAGCAGCTTAGCTCGGACAGCGGACACGGAATATTTCTTT.

Turning to this clonotype: This is likely a read error, given that the CDR3 carries no conserved phenylalanine or tryptophan at its end. It is unclear where the CDR3 begins or ends on the DNA, so no DNA is shown, and the CDR3 is as TCRdb lists it. The J gene is TRBJ2-3, the V gene TRBV7-8; the D segment call TRBD1 is taken from the table without a DNA check. Germline V gene sequence: CDR1 SGHVS, CDR2 FQNEAQ. The CDR3 is 13 residues long, counting both termini. CDR3 loop: CASRSGGTEQQYL.

This chain uses TRBV20-1 with TRBJ1-1; D is ambiguous. Deletions cut 3 bases from V and 0 bases from J, with 8 bases between. This CDR3 region has 13 residues. The germline gives CDR1 DFQATT, CDR2 SNEGSKA (reference sequence). The CDR3 sequence: CSASGQMNTEAFF. The CDR3 DNA sequence: TGCAGTGCTAGTGGGCAGATGAACACTGAAGCTTTCTTT.

V and J are TRBV11-1 and TRBJ2-5; D is uncertain. CDR3 size: 13 residues. Germline V lookup: CDR1 SGHAT, CDR2 FQDESV (reference sequence). V lost 6 bases, J lost 5 bases, and 13 bases lay in between. CDR3 DNA sequence: TGTGCCAGCAGGGGTCATACAAGCGAGACCCAGTACTTC. This translates into CASRGHTSETQYF. The complete variable domain, with remaining parts taken from reference TRBV11-1 and TRBJ2-5, reads EAEVAQSPRYKITEKSQAVAFWCDPISGHATLYWYRQILGQGPELLVQFQDESVVDDSQLPKDRFSAERLKGVDSTLKIQPAELGDSAMYLCASRGHTSETQYFGPGTRLLVL.

With respect to this clonotype: Lacking the conserved final phenylalanine or tryptophan, this CDR3 likely reflects a read error. No DNA is shown, since the ends of the CDR3 on it are uncertain; the CDR3 is the one TCRdb lists. CDR3: CASRFQRSGGSDY. V and J are TRBV7-9 and TRBJ2-3; the tabulated D call, TRBD2, remains unverified against the DNA. The CDR3 length is 13 residues, termini included. Germline V gene lookup returns CDR1 SEHNR and CDR2 FQNEAQ (reference sequence).

Points on this clonotype: Here the CDR3 omits its conserved ending phenylalanine or tryptophan, so a read error is the likely source. The limits of the CDR3 on the DNA are not certain, so only TCRdb's listed CDR3 is given. This chain uses TRBV7-8 with TRBJ2-3. The CDR3 contains 13 residues when both ends are counted. Germline assignment: CDR1 SGHVS and CDR2 FQNEAQ. CDR3 region: CASGLGGSADTHY.

Comments on this clonotype: The junction differs from germline at one of its ends, possibly a read error. The chain is built from TRBV10-2 and TRBJ1-6; D might be TRBD1 (5 bases). There are 15 residues in the CDR3. Germline assignment: CDR1 WSHSY and CDR2 SAAADI. The CDR3 sequence: CASSEGDGYNSPHHF. The CDR3 coding sequence is TGCGCCAGCAGTGAAGGGGACGGCTATAATTCACCCCACCACTTT.